This TCR beta chain was sequenced during a study of early T cells in non-severe SARS-CoV-2 infection. Study in general: The sequenced material was bulk RNA from unsorted whole blood, and its chains were unpaired. General study findings and limits: Comparison of clonotypes with VDJdb favored anti-spike CD8 responses while missing private and CD4 specificities.

Concerning this clonotype: Its matching antigen is unknown.

The CDR3 contains 16 residues. Germline V gene sequence: CDR1 DFQATT, CDR2 SNEGSKA (reference sequence). Each cDNA molecule carried a unique molecular identifier. TCRdb recomputed calls from the 5' RACE reads with MiXCR, one row per CDR3 protein. Of about 66,000 distinct CDR3 sequences in the sample, 13% are singletons; the top ten hold roughly 8.7%. The rearrangement uses TRBV20-1 and TRBJ2-4; D not resolved. The clonotype originates from an adult who was a healthcare worker with PCR-confirmed SARS-CoV-2 infection or an uninfected control (not recorded which). Sequencing was carried out using whole blood. The CDR3 coding sequence is TGCAGCCTCACCTACCAGCTCCTCTCACACAAAAACATTCAGTACTTC. Protein product: CSLTYQLLSHKNIQYF.